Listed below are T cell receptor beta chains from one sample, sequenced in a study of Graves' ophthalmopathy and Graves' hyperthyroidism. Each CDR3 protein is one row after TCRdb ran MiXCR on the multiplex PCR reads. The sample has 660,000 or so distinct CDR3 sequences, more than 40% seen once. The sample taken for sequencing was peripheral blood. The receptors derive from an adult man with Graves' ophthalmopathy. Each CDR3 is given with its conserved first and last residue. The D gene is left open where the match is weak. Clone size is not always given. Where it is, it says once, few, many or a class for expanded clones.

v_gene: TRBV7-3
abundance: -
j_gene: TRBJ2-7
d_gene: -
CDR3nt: TGTGCCAGCAGCTTGGAGGGAAACTTCTACGAGCAGTACTTC
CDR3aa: CASSLEGNFYEQYF

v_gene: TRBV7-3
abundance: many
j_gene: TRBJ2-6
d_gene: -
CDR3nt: TGTGCCAGCAGCTCAGAGGCAGGGAGGACTGGGGCCAACGTCCTGACTTTC
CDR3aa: CASSSEAGRTGANVLTF

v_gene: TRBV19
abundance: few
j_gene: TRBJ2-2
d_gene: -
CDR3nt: TGTGCCAGCAGTGCGCAGGGACCCACCGGGGAGCTGTTTTTT
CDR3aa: CASSAQGPTGELFF

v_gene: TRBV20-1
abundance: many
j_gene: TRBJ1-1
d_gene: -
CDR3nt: TGCAGTGCCCGAAGGGGCCGGGTGAACACTGAAGCTTTCTTT
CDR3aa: CSARRGRVNTEAFF

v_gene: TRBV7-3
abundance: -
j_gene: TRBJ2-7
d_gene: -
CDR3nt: TGTGCCAGCAGCTCCTACACCGGGGGCTACGAGCAGTACTTC
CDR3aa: CASSSYTGGYEQYF

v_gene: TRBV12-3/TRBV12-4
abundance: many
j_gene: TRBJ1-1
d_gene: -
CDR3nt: TGTGCCAGCAGTCGCCGACAGATCACTGAAGCTTTCTTT
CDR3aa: CASSRRQITEAFF

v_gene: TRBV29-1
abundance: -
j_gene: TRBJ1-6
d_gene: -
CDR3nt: TGCAGCGTTCTAACAGGGAATTCACCCCTCCACTTT
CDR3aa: CSVLTGNSPLHF

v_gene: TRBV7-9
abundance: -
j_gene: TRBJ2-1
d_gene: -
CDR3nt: TGTGCCAGCAGCCCCGCCGGACGTGAGCAGTTCTTC
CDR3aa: CASSPAGREQFF

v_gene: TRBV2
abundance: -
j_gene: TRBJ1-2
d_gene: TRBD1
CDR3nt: TGTGCCAGCTTAACAGGGGGTGGCGATGGCTACACCTTC
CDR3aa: CASLTGGGDGYTF

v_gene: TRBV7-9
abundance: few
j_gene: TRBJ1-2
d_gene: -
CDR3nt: TGTGCCAGCAGCCCGAGCCCGGTTCTGGGATCCTATGGCTACACCTTC
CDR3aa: CASSPSPVLGSYGYTF

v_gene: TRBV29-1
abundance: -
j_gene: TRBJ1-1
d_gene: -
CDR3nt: TGCAGCCATGGGGGGAACACTGAAGCTTTCTTT
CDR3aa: CSHGGNTEAFF

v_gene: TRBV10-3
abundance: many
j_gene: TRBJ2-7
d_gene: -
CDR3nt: TGTGCCATCAGTGAGTCTTACACTAGCTTAGACTACGAGCAGTACTTC
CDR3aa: CAISESYTSLDYEQYF

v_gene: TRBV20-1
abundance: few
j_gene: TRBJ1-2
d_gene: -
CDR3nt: TGCAGTGCCCTAAACCAGGGTGGGAACTATGGCTACACCTTC
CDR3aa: CSALNQGGNYGYTF

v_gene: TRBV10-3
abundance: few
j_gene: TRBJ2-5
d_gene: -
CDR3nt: TGTGCCAGCAGTGGTCAGCTCGACTCACAAGAGACCCAGTACTTC
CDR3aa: CASSGQLDSQETQYF

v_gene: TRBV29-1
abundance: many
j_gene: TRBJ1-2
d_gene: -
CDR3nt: TGCAGCACCCACGTCGGGGGAGGCGGCTACACCTTC
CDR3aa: CSTHVGGGGYTF

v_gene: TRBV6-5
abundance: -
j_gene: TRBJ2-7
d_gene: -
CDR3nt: TGTGCCAGCTCACCCCTCGGCCAAAGGGGGTCGGGCTACGAGCAGTACTTC
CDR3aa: CASSPLGQRGSGYEQYF

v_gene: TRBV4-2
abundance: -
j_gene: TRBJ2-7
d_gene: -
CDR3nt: TGTGCCAGCAGCCATACCGGACTGGCTGTCGAGCAGTACTTC
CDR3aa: CASSHTGLAVEQYF

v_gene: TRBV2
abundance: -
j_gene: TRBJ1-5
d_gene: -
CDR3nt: TGTGCCAGCAGTTTCGGGGGCATGGTAAATCAGCCCCAGCATTTT
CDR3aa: CASSFGGMVNQPQHF

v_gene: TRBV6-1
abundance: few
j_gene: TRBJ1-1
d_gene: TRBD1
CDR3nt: TGTGCCAGCAGTCCCACGGACAGGGGGAACACTGAAGCTTTCTTT
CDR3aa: CASSPTDRGNTEAFF

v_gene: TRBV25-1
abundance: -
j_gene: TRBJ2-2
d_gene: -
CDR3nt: TGTGCCAGCAGTCAACAGGGGGGGTCCGGGGAGCTGTTTTTT
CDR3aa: CASSQQGGSGELFF